This entry features one TCR beta chain sequence. Its target is not known. Researchers ran the PCR with 60 Vbeta and 13 Jbeta primers. TCRdb's copy holds only in-frame clones and misses some; the assay was immunoSEQ multiplex PCR. Of some 61,000 clones listed, approximately 80% are singletons. This CDR3 has 14 residues. The V gene's germline CDR1 is LNHDA and CDR2 SQIVND (reference sequence). Losses at the gene ends were 7 bases for V and 2 bases for J; bases not matched to a gene: 4. These data belong to a study of cytomegalovirus exposure and HLA in healthy donors. Notes on the study in general: The number of N-insertions in an Asian-associated ancestry cluster was reportedly below the roughly 700-donor mean in a later analysis. In a later analysis, a missense DCLRE1C variant was linked to TCR beta V- and J-gene trimming. Later on, an analysis found that several of the most significant clusters appeared to be linked to common viral pathogens, which included parvovirus B19.

The rearrangement uses TRBV19 and TRBJ2-3, with 9 bases fitting TRBD2. The TCR originated in a human donor in good health. The sequenced material came from PBMCs. Here the CDR3 reads CASKRGADTDTQYF. The CDR3 DNA is TGTGCCAGTAAGCGGGGGGCAGACACAGATACGCAGTATTTT.